Below are 5 T cell receptor beta chains sequenced from a single sample in a study of OX40 agonist ivuxolimab in advanced cancers. Sequencing used immunoSEQ multiplex PCR; TCRdb keeps in-frame clones, though not all of them. This table has some 73,000 clones, 75% to 90% appearing once. The specimen comprised CD4+ or CD8+ T cells sorted from blood, sampled in a trial of the OX40 agonist ivuxolimab. These receptors were taken from an adult with an advanced solid tumor such as melanoma, head and neck, liver or kidney cancer.

The V and J genes are TRBV19 and TRBJ1-1; perhaps TRBD1 as D (6 bases). Deletions cut 7 bases from V and 8 bases from J, with 20 bases between. Germline V CDR1 and CDR2: LNHDA, SQIVND (reference sequence). The CDR3 is 14 residues long. CDR3 in amino acids: CASTFKHGGLEAFF. The CDR3 DNA is TGTGCCAGTACTTTTAAGCACGGGGGGCTAGAAGCTTTCTTT. Looking up the rest from reference TRBV19 and TRBJ1-1 gives the full variable domain: DGGITQSPKYLFRKEGQNVTLSCEQNLNHDAMYWYRQDPGQGLRLIYYSQIVNDFQKGDIAEGYSVSREKKESFPLTVTSAQKNPTAFYLCASTFKHGGLEAFFGQGTRLTVV.

This chain links TRBV5-3 with TRBJ1-5; possibly TRBD1 for D (6 bases). TRBV5-3 qualifies as an ORF whose function is uncertain. The CDR3 runs 17 residues. Trimming took 4 bases from V and 5 from J, leaving 22 bases between them. DNA for the CDR3: TGTGCCAGAAGCAGCATTGACGAAAGACAGGCATATCAGCCCCAGCATTTT. It yields the protein CARSSIDERQAYQPQHF.

On this clone itself: Different DNA sequences within this sample yield the same CDR3. This sequence joins TRBV28 and TRBJ1-1; D gene ambiguous. CDR3 length: 12 residues. CDR1 MDHEN and CDR2 SYDVKM come from the germline V gene. V dropped 6 bases and J dropped 4 bases, with 9 bases sitting between them. The CDR3 bases are TGTGCCAGCAGCTACAAGGGCACTGAAGCTTTCTTT. Protein: CASSYKGTEAFF.

The chain joins TRBV4-2 to TRBJ1-3, with a possible D match to TRBD1 (5 bases). V lost 0 bases, J lost 2 bases, and 17 bases lay in between. Germline CDR1 reads LGHNA; CDR2 reads YNFKEQ. The CDR3 is 18 amino acids. The CDR3 DNA reads as TGTGCCAGCAGCCAAGATGTGCCAGGGAAAGGGGCTGGAAACACCATATATTTT. Translated: CASSQDVPGKGAGNTIYF.

This clone showed up just once. The chain links TRBV4-2 to TRBJ2-1; D unclear. The CDR3 sequence is 12 residues long. The V gene lost 0 bases and the J gene lost 10 bases, with 7 bases spanning the gap. Germline values: CDR1 LGHNA, CDR2 YNFKEQ. CDR3 DNA: TGTGCCAGCAGCCAAGATCGCGGCGAGCAGTTCTTC. It is translated as CASSQDRGEQFF.